These 5 T cell receptor beta chains were sequenced from one sample in a study of blood T cell repertoires in COVID-19. Profiled with immunoSEQ multiplex PCR; TCRdb holds only in-frame clones, not every one. This table holds 100,000 to 120,000 clones, over 65% found once. The specimen was peripheral blood. The origin of the receptors is a woman in her thirties or forties with acute or convalescent COVID-19.

This clone has just one count. The chain couples TRBV6-6 to TRBJ2-1; a weak D match, TRBD2 (6 bases). Per the germline V gene, CDR1 is MNHNY and CDR2 is SVGAGI (reference sequence). The CDR3 length is 16 residues. The V and J ends lost 0 bases and 9 bases respectively, with 18 bases between them. CDR3 sequence: CASSYSGGAAFGEQFF. In DNA form, the CDR3 reads TGTGCCAGCAGTTACTCAGGCGGGGCTGCTTTTGGTGAGCAGTTCTTC.

The V call is TRBV12-3 or TRBV12-4, the J call TRBJ2-1; no definite D call. This CDR3 region has 11 residues. Trimming stripped 6 bases from V and 6 bases from J, with 6 bases between. The CDR3 sequence: CASSPRNEQFF. The CDR3 DNA follows: TGTGCCAGCAGCCCCCGCAATGAGCAGTTCTTC.

The chain combines TRBV3-1 (or the pseudogene TRBV3-2) with TRBJ1-2; 10 bases are shared with TRBD1. This CDR3 has 14 amino acids. V trimming: 4 bases; J trimming: 7 bases; junction bases outside the gene matches: 6. Germline CDR1 LGHDT, CDR2 YNNKEL (reference sequence). The chain's CDR3 is CASSPRDRGAGYTF. The CDR3 coding sequence is TGTGCCAGCAGCCCACGGGACAGGGGCGCTGGCTACACCTTC.

This chain joins TRBV7-3 and TRBJ2-2; 8 bases agree with TRBD2. After removal of 2 bases from V and 4 bases from J, the junction contained 9 bases not matched to a gene. The germline gives CDR1 SGHTA, CDR2 FQGTGA. The CDR3 runs 17 residues. The DNA of the CDR3 is TGTGCCAGCAGCTTAGCGGCGGGCGGGGGGCGCACCGGGGAGCTGTTTTTT. It translates to CASSLAAGGGRTGELFF.

V usage is TRBV28 and J usage is TRBJ1-2; D uncertain. The length of the CDR3 is 14 residues. CDR1 MDHEN and CDR2 SYDVKM come from the germline V gene. V shed 6 bases and J shed 2 bases, with 13 bases lying between them. The CDR3 DNA is TGTGCCAGCAGGGTAAAGAGTATCAACTATGGCTACACCTTC. Encoded protein: CASRVKSINYGYTF.